The rows below give T cell receptor beta chains drawn from one sample of a study of OX40 agonist ivuxolimab in advanced cancers. Sequencing was performed with immunoSEQ multiplex PCR; in TCRdb, only in-frame clones are kept and a portion is missing. The sample has tens of thousands of clones, 85% to 90% seen once. The starting material was CD4+ or CD8+ T cells sorted from blood, obtained in a trial of the OX40 agonist ivuxolimab. Receptors originate from an adult with an advanced solid tumor such as melanoma, head and neck, liver or kidney cancer. The CDR3 runs from the conserved cysteine through the conserved F or W. A D gene is named only where the DNA matches it firmly. The listing skips clone size in some rows; elsewhere it reads once, few, many or a size class.

TRBJ2-7 TRBV9 TRBD1 NA CASSPRTGKGYEQYF TGTGCCAGCAGCCCCAGGACAGGGAAGGGGTACGAGCAGTACTTC
TRBJ1-2 TRBV19 NA NA CASGPGDSYGYTF TGTGCCAGTGGGCCAGGGGATTCCTATGGCTACACCTTC
TRBJ1-2 TRBV7-2 NA NA CASSFDSRYGYTF TGTGCCAGCAGCTTCGATTCTCGCTATGGCTACACCTTC
TRBJ1-5 TRBV4-1 NA NA CASSQTGGLSNQPQHF TGCGCCAGCAGCCAAACCGGGGGACTTAGCAATCAGCCCCAGCATTTT
TRBJ2-5 TRBV7-9 NA NA CASSLNEGMKTQYF TGTGCCAGCAGCTTAAATGAGGGCATGAAGACCCAGTACTTC
TRBJ1-6 TRBV4-1 NA NA CASSQAESSPLHF TGCGCCAGCAGCCAAGCAGAGTCCTCACCCCTCCACTTT
TRBJ2-5 TRBV7-9 NA NA CASSHPPPEYQETQYF TGTGCCAGCAGCCATCCACCCCCAGAGTACCAAGAGACCCAGTACTTC
TRBJ2-1 TRBV5-3 NA NA CARSFSARLGSDHNEQFF TGTGCCAGAAGCTTCTCGGCCAGGCTAGGTTCCGACCACAATGAGCAGTTCTTC
TRBJ2-7 TRBV11-1 NA NA CASSLASMVGYEQYF TGTGCCAGCAGCTTAGCGTCGATGGTTGGCTACGAGCAGTACTTC
TRBJ2-3 TRBV7-3 NA NA CASSLPETDTQYF TGTGCCAGCAGCTTACCCGAAACAGATACGCAGTATTTT
TRBJ1-2 TRBV6-5 NA few CASSPPGADYGYTF TGTGCCAGCAGTCCCCCGGGGGCGGACTATGGCTACACCTTC
TRBJ2-1 TRBV9 NA NA CASSIEIDLSYNEQFF TGTGCCAGCAGCATCGAAATTGACCTCTCCTACAATGAGCAGTTCTTC
TRBJ2-7 TRBV7-9 NA NA CASSLALEGITYEQYF TGTGCCAGCAGCTTAGCCCTAGAGGGGATAACCTACGAGCAGTACTTC